The rows below give T cell receptor beta chains drawn from one sample of a study of T cell repertoires in ileal Crohn's disease. The protocol was immunoSEQ multiplex PCR, while the TCRdb copy is restricted to in-frame clones and leaves out a portion. Among around 10,000 clones listed, approximately 72% were seen once. The sample comprised ileal tissue. These TCRs come from an adult with Crohn's disease. Each CDR3 is given without its conserved first and last residue. Clone sizes are given selectively: once, few, many, or a class where the clone is expanded.

v_gene	j_gene	abundance	CDR3aa
TRBV29-1	TRBJ1-2	NA	SVVREEDYGYT
TRBV27	TRBJ2-7	NA	ASSKFKRGCSYEQY
TRBV5-6	TRBJ2-2	NA	ATRYANTGELF
TRBV9	TRBJ1-1	NA	ASSGQGRNTEAF
TRBV18	TRBJ2-1	NA	ASSRTSGGHNEQF
TRBV6-4	TRBJ2-1	NA	ASKVSVAANNEQF
TRBV27	TRBJ2-3	NA	ASSFGRRNTQY
TRBV7-3	TRBJ1-6	NA	ASSLGGSNSPLH
TRBV6-5	TRBJ1-5	NA	ASGDGQGGQPQH
TRBV2	TRBJ2-5	NA	ASRGTGIETQY
TRBV11-3	TRBJ2-2	NA	ASSRSRGAPGELF
TRBV4-2	TRBJ2-3	NA	ASSQQWTSGGAGGTDTQY
TRBV27	TRBJ2-7	NA	ASSLAPLGQGVPYEQY
TRBV7-6	TRBJ1-1	NA	ASSAQGRNTEAF
TRBV10-1	TRBJ2-3	medium-sized	ASSESFGGDTQY
TRBV7-8	TRBJ1-2	medium-sized	ASSPTGNYGYT
TRBV27	TRBJ1-1	NA	ASSKNTEAF
TRBV5-4	TRBJ2-1	NA	ASSSGINSYNEQF
TRBV25-1	TRBJ1-1	NA	ASSVTGEKTEAF
TRBV6-1	TRBJ2-3	NA	ASSEGERETDTQY
TRBV5-1	TRBJ2-5	NA	ASSGTGKETQY
TRBV7-9	TRBJ1-6	once	ASSQYNSPLH
TRBV13	TRBJ1-1	NA	ASMGRGEGSNTEAF
TRBV6-1	TRBJ1-2	few	ASSPTGRANYGYT
TRBV4-1	TRBJ1-1	NA	ASSQAGTGNTEAF
TRBV7-9	TRBJ1-3	NA	ASSHTSSGNTIY
TRBV19	TRBJ2-7	NA	ASSIQTTYEQY
TRBV11-2	TRBJ1-1	NA	ASSLQGRTEAF